The 29 T cell receptor beta chains below were found in one sample sequenced in a study of regulatory T cells in long-lasting Graves disease. According to the study, TCR beta libraries were built with iRepertoire HTBI primers and CDR3-region Arm-PCR. One entry per CDR3 protein, called by TCRdb with MiXCR from the multiplex PCR reads. The table lists 380,000 or so distinct CDR3 sequences, 15% to 20% of them singletons. Time point noted: newly diagnosed GD, antithyroid drugs for less than 3 months. From RNA extracted from PBMCs, the TCR library was made. These sequences were also reported in another study, on T cells in Graves' hyperthyroidism and ophthalmopathy.

Here the sequenced sample was peripheral blood mononuclear cells (PBMCs), taken at new diagnosis, from a patient treated with antithyroid drugs. Receptors were obtained from a woman aged 18-29 years with Graves disease.

This chain links TRBV6-2 or TRBV6-3 with TRBJ2-7, with TRBD2 matching 10 bases. The germline gives CDR1 MNHEY, CDR2 SVGEGT. V shed 3 bases, J shed 5 bases, and the junction held 19 bases outside the gene matches. The length of the CDR3 is 19 residues. CDR3 DNA sequence: TGTGCCAGCAGTTATCTGATTGGGCTAGCGGGAGATCCCAGGGACGAGCAGTACTTC. Protein product: CASSYLIGLAGDPRDEQYF.

The chain combines TRBV7-9 with TRBJ1-4, with 7 bases lining up with TRBD1. J was trimmed by 7 bases and V by 5 bases; bases with no gene match: 4. In germline, CDR1 is SEHNR, CDR2 FQNEAQ (reference sequence). This CDR3 has 13 amino acids. In DNA form, the CDR3 reads TGTGCCAGCAGCATGGGACAGCGTGAAAAACTGTTTTTT. As protein: CASSMGQREKLFF.

This clonotype was detected many times. The J gene is TRBJ2-2, the V gene TRBV20-1; the D gene could be TRBD1 or TRBD2 (6 bases each). The CDR3 loop spans 13 amino acids. Germline V gives CDR1 DFQATT, CDR2 SNEGSKA (reference sequence). This CDR3 is CSPLGGNTGELFF. The CDR3 DNA reads as TGCAGCCCATTGGGGGGCAACACCGGGGAGCTGTTTTTT.

This clonotype was seen only a few times. The chain couples TRBV6-5 to TRBJ1-2; a weak D match, TRBD1 (5 bases). Per the germline V gene, CDR1 is MNHEY and CDR2 is SVGAGI. The CDR3 is made up of 14 amino acids. The V and J ends lost 1 base and 4 bases respectively, with 10 bases between them. In DNA, the CDR3 is TGTGCCAGCAGTTACTTAGGGGAAAGCTATGGCTACACCTTC. It yields the protein CASSYLGESYGYTF.

The rearrangement uses TRBV19 and TRBJ1-2; maybe TRBD1 (6 bases). CDR1 and CDR2 (germline): LNHDA, SQIVND (reference sequence). This CDR3 is 16 amino acids long. Between the trimmed V and J ends, which lost 6 bases and 7 bases, there was a span of 24 bases. The DNA for the CDR3 is TGTGCCAGTAGGCCGAGGACGGGACAAGAATCCCGTGGCTACACCTTC. Translation: CASRPRTGQESRGYTF. The full variable domain, rest sourced from reference TRBV19 and TRBJ1-2, is DGGITQSPKYLFRKEGQNVTLSCEQNLNHDAMYWYRQDPGQGLRLIYYSQIVNDFQKGDIAEGYSVSREKKESFPLTVTSAQKNPTAFYLCASRPRTGQESRGYTFGSGTRLTVV.

This clonotype was detected only once. CDR3 region: CASSISRVSGSTDTQYF. The CDR3 region has the DNA TGTGCCAGTAGTATTTCCCGGGTTAGCGGTAGCACAGATACGCAGTATTTT. V usage is TRBV19 and J usage is TRBJ2-3; weak D call: TRBD2 (6 bases). CDR3 length equals 17 residues. Between the trimmed V and J ends, which lost 3 bases and 0 bases, there was a span of 16 bases. Per the germline V gene, CDR1 is LNHDA and CDR2 is SQIVND (reference sequence).

This clonotype was seen a handful of times. The J gene is TRBJ2-1, the V gene TRBV6-2 or TRBV6-3, with 14 bases aligning to TRBD2. V shed 6 bases, J shed 5 bases, and the junction held 12 bases outside the gene matches. This CDR3 is built from 18 residues. Germline V gene lookup returns CDR1 MNHEY and CDR2 SVGEGT. The CDR3 coding sequence is TGTGCCAGCAGCTCCGGGACTAGCGGGAGCCGGACCCACAATGAGCAGTTCTTC. Protein sequence: CASSSGTSGSRTHNEQFF.

The gene calls are TRBV20-1 and TRBJ2-5; 12 positions match TRBD2. The J call may be wrong; the DNA end is better matched by TRBJ2-1. Germline-derived CDR1 and CDR2 are DFQATT and SNEGSKA (reference sequence). CDR3 length equals 13 residues. The CDR3 sequence is CSAPSGGAREQFF. The CDR3 DNA reads TGCAGTGCTCCTAGCGGGGGGGCGAGGGAGCAGTTCTTC.

This sequence joins TRBV5-1 and TRBJ2-1, with 11 bases that match TRBD2. V lost 4 bases and J lost 3; bases outside the gene matches: 9. The germline V gene has CDR1 SGHRS and CDR2 YFSETQ. This CDR3 has 17 amino acids. DNA of the CDR3: TGCGCCAGCAGCCCAATCGGGACTAGCGGATTCTACAATGAGCAGTTCTTC. It specifies CASSPIGTSGFYNEQFF.

This clonotype was seen repeatedly, ten times or more. The chain couples TRBV11-2 to TRBJ1-1; D is perhaps TRBD1 (6 bases). V dropped 3 bases and J dropped 6 bases, with 17 bases sitting between them. CDR3 length equals 15 residues. Germline-derived CDR1 and CDR2 are SGHAT and FQNNGV. CDR3 protein: CASSFGGGGGAEAFF. The CDR3 DNA follows: TGTGCCAGCAGCTTCGGGGGCGGCGGGGGGGCTGAAGCTTTCTTT.

This clonotype has only a few counts. At one end, the junction sequence differs from germline, possibly due to a read error. The chain carries TRBV7-8 and TRBJ2-1, with 11 bases aligning to TRBD2. Germline CDR1 SGHVS, CDR2 FQNEAQ. The CDR3 loop spans 15 amino acids. CDR3 amino acids: CASSLAGGPRNEQFF. Here the CDR3 DNA reads TGTGCCAGCAGTTTAGCGGGAGGGCCTCGAAATGAGCAGTTCTTC.

In this sample, this clonotype turned up many times. The chain links TRBV13 to TRBJ1-1, with 9 bases identical to TRBD1. The germline gives CDR1 PRHDT, CDR2 FYEKMQ (reference sequence). V gave up 5 bases and J gave up 0 bases; unmatched junction bases: 4. The CDR3 runs 15 residues. The CDR3 reads CASSGTGWVNTEAFF. CDR3 sequence (DNA): TGTGCCAGCAGCGGGACAGGGTGGGTGAACACTGAAGCTTTCTTT.

This clonotype was picked up a small number of times. The V and J genes are TRBV20-1 and TRBJ2-1; 8 positions match TRBD2. The ends lost 0 bases at V and 9 bases at J; junction bases unmatched: 13. CDR3 length: 16 residues. Germline CDR1 is DFQATT and CDR2 is SNEGSKA (reference sequence). CDR3 sequence reads: CSARDRWTGGPGEQFF. The CDR3 nucleotides are TGCAGTGCTAGAGATCGTTGGACGGGAGGGCCCGGTGAGCAGTTCTTC.

In its sample, this clonotype was seen a few times. The J gene is TRBJ2-3, the V gene TRBV20-1; D could derive from TRBD1 or TRBD2 (5 bases each). Germline V gene sequence: CDR1 DFQATT, CDR2 SNEGSKA (reference sequence). The germline V and J ends were trimmed by 4 bases and 1 base, with 9 bases remaining between them. This CDR3 contains 13 residues. CDR3 nucleotide sequence: TGCAGTGCTATGGGACGCCGCACAGATACGCAGTATTTT. Protein sequence: CSAMGRRTDTQYF.

This clonotype has at least ten counts. This rearrangement joins TRBV6-1 to TRBJ1-2, with D tentatively TRBD1 (5 bases). Germline assignment: CDR1 MNHNS and CDR2 SASEGT. The CDR3 runs 13 residues. Trimming pared 4 bases from V and 5 bases from J, leaving 11 bases between. Written as DNA, the CDR3 is TGTGCCAGCAGTGCAGAGGGGTTATATGGCTACACCTTC. Translation: CASSAEGLYGYTF.

Many counts were recorded for this clonotype. The genes are TRBV11-2 and TRBJ2-1; 10 bases agree with TRBD2. This CDR3 contains 15 residues. V trimming: 5 bases; J trimming: 4 bases; junction bases outside the gene matches: 5. Germline V gives CDR1 SGHAT, CDR2 FQNNGV. The CDR3 is CASSALAGVYNEQFF. Written as DNA, the CDR3 is TGTGCCAGCAGCGCGCTAGCGGGGGTATACAATGAGCAGTTCTTC.

This clonotype was recorded a few times. The chain carries TRBV6-5 and TRBJ1-3; D uncertain. CDR1 is MNHEY, CDR2 SVGAGI, per germline. V lost 2 bases and J lost 0, with 8 bases in between. This CDR3 has 15 amino acids. The CDR3 sequence: CASSYTQTSGNTIYF. The DNA for the CDR3 is TGTGCCAGCAGTTACACACAAACCTCTGGAAACACCATATATTTT.

This clonotype has ten or more counts. This chain joins TRBV18 and TRBJ1-3, with no clear D. The CDR3 spans 14 residues. The ends were cut back, 0 bases at V and 5 bases at J, with 8 bases in the middle. From germline, CDR1 is KGHSH and CDR2 LQKENI. CDR3 sequence reads: CASSPPTVRNTIYF. The DNA of the CDR3 is TGTGCCAGCTCACCACCTACAGTCCGAAACACCATATATTTT.

V gene TRBV12-3 or TRBV12-4 combines with J gene TRBJ2-2, with D unclear. The germline V and J ends were trimmed by 6 bases and 6 bases, with 8 bases remaining between them. This CDR3 contains 12 residues. The CDR3 DNA reads TGTGCCAGCAGGCGACCCCCCGGGGAGCTGTTTTTT. Amino acids: CASRRPPGELFF.

This clonotype was seen at least ten times. The V call is TRBV15, the J call TRBJ2-7; the D gene is possibly TRBD2 (6 bases). CDR1 LNHNV and CDR2 YYDKDF come from the germline V gene (reference sequence). The CDR3 covers 16 residues. V was pared by 0 bases and J by 6 bases, with 18 bases between. The CDR3 sequence is CATSRDGGTRLGEQYF. CDR3 DNA sequence: TGTGCCACCAGCAGAGATGGCGGGACCCGGCTTGGCGAGCAGTACTTC. Full variable domain (rest looked up from reference TRBV15 and TRBJ2-7): DAMVIQNPRYQVTQFGKPVTLSCSQTLNHNVMYWYQQKSSQAPKLLFHYYDKDFNNEADTPDNFQSRRPNTSFCFLDIRSPGLGDTAMYLCATSRDGGTRLGEQYFGPGTRLTVT.

Concerning this clonotype itself: A much larger clone lies one base from this, so it may be a read error. This CDR3 is missing its conserved last phenylalanine or tryptophan, likely due to a read error. The chain carries TRBV6-1 and TRBJ2-5; unclear D gene. This CDR3 has 18 amino acids. CDR1 is MNHNS, CDR2 SASEGT, per germline. Trimming cost V 5 bases and J 5 bases, with 27 bases left between them. CDR3 DNA sequence: TGTGCCAGCAGTAATCCACCTCCACCATCATGGGCTTGGGAGACCCAGTACCTC. It encodes CASSNPPPPSWAWETQYL.

Only a few counts were recorded for this clonotype. The chain employs TRBV9 and TRBJ1-4, with 8 bases aligning to TRBD1. Germline CDR1 and CDR2: SGDLS and YYNGEE. Trimming took 3 bases from V and 5 from J; bases not matched to a gene: 6. CDR3 length: 15 amino acids. The CDR3 DNA is TGTGCCAGCAGCGACCGGGACAGGTGGAATGAAAAACTGTTTTTT. Its protein is CASSDRDRWNEKLFF. Using reference TRBV9 and TRBJ1-4 for the parts outside the CDR3, the full variable domain is DSGVTQTPKHLITATGQRVTLRCSPRSGDLSVYWYQQSLDQGLQFLIQYYNGEERAKGNILERFSAQQFPDLHSELNLSSLELGDSALYFCASSDRDRWNEKLFFGSGTQLSVL.

Regarding this clonotype: Germline and junction disagree at one end, which may indicate a read error. This rearrangement joins TRBV9 to TRBJ1-1; 7 bases fit TRBD1. Germline V gives CDR1 SGDLS, CDR2 YYNGEE. The CDR3 has 14 amino acids. The CDR3 spells CTSSADRVKTEAFF. CDR3 in DNA: TGTACCAGCAGCGCCGACAGGGTTAAGACTGAAGCTTTCTTT. The full variable domain, its missing parts supplied by reference TRBV9 and TRBJ1-1, is DSGVTQTPKHLITATGQRVTLRCSPRSGDLSVYWYQQSLDQGLQFLIQYYNGEERAKGNILERFSAQQFPDLHSELNLSSLELGDSALYFCTSSADRVKTEAFFGQGTRLTVV.

For this clonotype: A much larger clone lies a single base off, so this may be a read error. J is TRBJ1-3 and V is TRBV6-2 or TRBV6-3; tentatively, D is TRBD1 (5 bases). Looked up from germline, CDR1 is MNHEY and CDR2 is SVGEGT. This CDR3 spans 15 amino acids. CDR3 DNA sequence: TGTGCCAGCAGACGACAGTTAAGCTCTGGAAACATCATATATTTT. Encoded protein: CASRRQLSSGNIIYF.

This clonotype was seen many times. The chain has TRBV11-2 and TRBJ1-1; D ambiguous. The V end was cut by 5 bases, the J end by 2 bases, with 3 bases between. CDR1 is SGHAT and CDR2 is FQNNGV in the germline V gene. The CDR3 has 11 residues. The CDR3 reads CASSLNTEAFF. CDR3 DNA sequence: TGTGCCAGCAGCCTAAACACTGAAGCTTTCTTT.

This clonotype was counted ten times or more. The chain couples TRBV20-1 to TRBJ2-2; 10 bases fit TRBD2. The CDR3 runs 16 residues. Germline V gene sequence: CDR1 DFQATT, CDR2 SNEGSKA (reference sequence). V shed 1 base and J 4 bases; nucleotides not matched to a gene: 6. Here the CDR3 reads CSARVAGGRGTGELFF. The CDR3 nucleotides are TGCAGTGCTAGAGTAGCGGGGGGCCGTGGCACCGGGGAGCTGTTTTTT.

The chain links TRBV10-3 to TRBJ1-1; 10 bases are shared with TRBD1. The V segment lost 6 bases and the J segment 6 bases; nucleotides outside the gene matches: 10. Looked up from germline, CDR1 is ENHRY and CDR2 is SYGVKD. The CDR3 covers 15 residues. The CDR3 region has the DNA TGTGCCATCAGCACTCCGGGACAGGGGTGGGCTGAAGCTTTCTTT. This translates into CAISTPGQGWAEAFF.

This clonotype was seen at least ten times. The V and J genes are TRBV28 and TRBJ2-5; 7 nucleotides agree with TRBD1. The CDR3 runs 13 residues. The germline CDR1 and CDR2 sequences are MDHEN and SYDVKM. V shed 6 bases, J shed 5 bases, and the junction held 6 bases outside the gene matches. This CDR3 reads CASRSGGGETQYF. Written as DNA, the CDR3 is TGTGCCAGCAGGTCAGGGGGTGGGGAGACCCAGTACTTC.

This clonotype was detected many times. In DNA form, the CDR3 reads TGCAGTGCTGGGCGGCCGACCTCCTACAATGAGCAGTTCTTC. Residues: CSAGRPTSYNEQFF. The gene calls are TRBV20-1 and TRBJ2-1, with D uncertain. The CDR3 length is 14 residues. Germline loops: CDR1 DFQATT, CDR2 SNEGSKA (reference sequence). Trimming pared 5 bases from V and 0 bases from J, leaving 11 bases between.